Shown below are 27 T cell receptor beta chains from a single sample sequenced in a study of T-cell memory formation after mild COVID-19. MiXCR, run by TCRdb on the 5' RACE reads, gives a single entry per CDR3 protein. The sample includes roughly 580,000 distinct CDR3 sequences, approximately 19% seen only once; the top ten take 12%. Sequenced input: PBMCs or a T cell subset sorted from them (not recorded which). These receptors were collected from an adult woman who had mild COVID-19 (a few samples of this study predate the infection). Cell type and time point are not known.

V is TRBV7-9 and J is TRBJ1-4, with D perhaps TRBD1 (5 bases). This CDR3 is 14 amino acids long. Germline V CDR1 and CDR2: SEHNR, FQNEAQ (reference sequence). Trimming pared 3 bases from V and 4 bases from J, leaving 9 bases between. CDR3 DNA sequence: TGTGCCAGCAGCTTGGACACTAATAATGAAAAACTGTTTTTT. This gives the protein CASSLDTNNEKLFF.

The chain links TRBV9 to TRBJ1-1; D is uncertain. The CDR3 extends over 13 amino acids. With 3 bases removed from V and 5 bases from J, the gap between germline ends came to 11 bases. Looked up from germline, CDR1 is SGDLS and CDR2 is YYNGEE. The CDR3 nucleotides are TGTGCCAGCAGCGAGGAAGGGAGGACTGAAGCTTTCTTT. This sequence encodes CASSEEGRTEAFF.

This clonotype was picked up many times. This chain connects TRBV29-1 to TRBJ2-5, with 7 positions matching TRBD1. The CDR3 has 13 amino acids. The V gene's germline CDR1 is SQVTM and CDR2 ANQGSEA. Losses at the gene ends were 6 bases for V and 2 bases for J; bases not matched to a gene: 6. The CDR3 bases are TGCAGCGTGACGGGACAGTTACAAGAGACCCAGTACTTC. Translating it yields CSVTGQLQETQYF.

This clonotype was detected a few times. The CDR3 is CASSLEWGSYGYTF. CDR3 sequence (DNA): TGTGCCAGCAGCTTAGAATGGGGGTCCTATGGCTACACCTTC. The rearrangement joins TRBV11-2 to TRBJ1-2; possible D gene TRBD1, 5 bases. V was pared by 0 bases and J by 4 bases, with 9 bases between. CDR1 SGHAT and CDR2 FQNNGV come from the germline V gene. The CDR3 has 14 residues.

The V and J genes are TRBV6-5 and TRBJ2-3, with 13 bases fitting TRBD2. The V segment lost 6 bases and the J segment 2 bases; nucleotides outside the gene matches: 5. The CDR3 length is 16 residues. Germline CDR1 is MNHEY and CDR2 is SVGAGI. The CDR3 loop is CASRRLAGGLTDTQYF. For the CDR3, the DNA is TGTGCCAGCAGGCGACTAGCGGGAGGCCTCACAGATACGCAGTATTTT.

The DNA of the CDR3 is TGCAGCGTTGACGGGACAGGGCCAAACTATGGCTACACCTTC. This gives the protein CSVDGTGPNYGYTF. This rearrangement joins TRBV29-1 to TRBJ1-2; TRBD1 agrees at 9 bases. CDR1 and CDR2 (germline): SQVTM, ANQGSEA. J lost 2 bases, V lost 3 bases, and 4 bases had no gene match. The CDR3 has 14 amino acids.

The rearrangement joins TRBV11-2 to TRBJ2-5; 7 nucleotides line up with TRBD1. This CDR3 is built from 15 residues. V lost 2 bases, J lost 5 bases, and 8 bases stayed unmatched. Germline values: CDR1 SGHAT, CDR2 FQNNGV. CDR3 coding DNA: TGTGCCAGCAGCTTACGGGGACAGAACTGGGAGACCCAGTACTTC. It specifies CASSLRGQNWETQYF.

This clonotype was counted only a few times. The chain's CDR3 is CSAQLEGVQETQYF. The CDR3 nucleotides are TGCAGCGCTCAACTAGAGGGGGTCCAAGAGACCCAGTACTTC. The rearrangement links TRBV29-1 to TRBJ2-5; a weak D match, TRBD1 (6 bases). This CDR3 comprises 14 residues. The V gene's germline CDR1 is SQVTM and CDR2 ANQGSEA. V was cut by 7 bases and J by 1 base, with 16 bases left in between.

This chain connects TRBV6-6 to TRBJ2-1; 7 positions match TRBD2. Germline V CDR1 and CDR2: MNHNY, SVGAGI (reference sequence). The CDR3 totals 14 residues. The J segment lost 1 base and the V segment lost 7 bases, leaving 4 bases of the junction unmatched. Here the CDR3 reads CASIPSGSYNEQFF. The CDR3 nucleotides are TGTGCCAGCATACCTAGCGGTTCCTACAATGAGCAGTTCTTC.

The rearrangement uses TRBV24-1 and TRBJ2-3; the D is unclear. This CDR3 spans 12 amino acids. Germline loops: CDR1 KGHDR, CDR2 SFDVKD. Trimming removed 10 bases from V and 0 bases from J, with 7 bases in between. The CDR3 loop is CATGPSTDTQYF. As DNA, the CDR3 is TGTGCCACAGGACCTAGCACAGATACGCAGTATTTT.

This clonotype was detected only a few times. This chain links TRBV5-1 with TRBJ2-1; D call uncertain. Germline CDR1 is SGHRS and CDR2 is YFSETQ. Trimming left V 4 bases short and J 1 base short, with 6 bases between. The CDR3 sequence is 13 residues long. CDR3 coding DNA: TGCGCCAGCAGCCCCGTGTCCTACAATGAGCAGTTCTTC. Its translation: CASSPVSYNEQFF. The full variable domain, its missing parts supplied by reference TRBV5-1 and TRBJ2-1, is KAGVTQTPRYLIKTRGQQVTLSCSPISGHRSVSWYQQTPGQGLQFLFEYFSETQRNKGNFPGRFSGRQFSNSRSEMNVSTLELGDSALYLCASSPVSYNEQFFGPGTRLTVL.

The chain carries TRBV5-1 and TRBJ1-1; 10 bases match TRBD1. This CDR3 contains 15 residues. Germline V lookup: CDR1 SGHRS, CDR2 YFSETQ. The V gene end was trimmed by 3 bases and the J gene end by 6 bases; junction bases not matched to a gene: 8. The CDR3 protein is CASSSLPGQGSEAFF. CDR3 bases: TGCGCCAGCAGCTCGCTACCGGGACAGGGGTCTGAAGCTTTCTTT.

This clonotype was seen only a few times. The chain recombines TRBV24-1 with TRBJ2-1, with 14 bases identical to TRBD2. Germline values: CDR1 KGHDR, CDR2 SFDVKD. The CDR3 is 23 residues long. Trimming removed 1 base from V and 10 bases from J; junction bases left unmatched: 26. This CDR3 reads CATSDFRPTSGRAKAGEKGEQFF. DNA for the CDR3: TGTGCCACCAGTGATTTCCGACCGACTAGCGGGAGGGCCAAAGCTGGGGAGAAGGGCGAGCAGTTCTTC.

The CDR3: CASSLRFDHEQYF. The CDR3 coding sequence is TGTGCCAGCAGCCTCCGATTTGACCACGAGCAGTACTTC. The V and J genes are TRBV27 and TRBJ2-7; D is undetermined. Germline CDR1 reads MNHEY; CDR2 reads SMNVEV (reference sequence). The germline V and J ends were trimmed by 6 bases and 5 bases, with 14 bases remaining between them. The CDR3 is 13 residues long.

The CDR3 protein is CASSLVGRVTEAFF. The DNA of the CDR3 is TGTGCCAGCAGCTTAGTTGGCAGGGTGACTGAAGCTTTCTTT. V usage is TRBV7-9 and J usage is TRBJ1-1; tentative D call: TRBD1 (5 bases). CDR3 length: 14 residues. CDR1 and CDR2 (germline): SEHNR, FQNEAQ (reference sequence). The V end lost 1 base, the J end lost 5 bases, and 11 bases lay between the germline ends.

The chain carries TRBV6-5 and TRBJ2-3; 11 bases line up with TRBD2. V was clipped by 6 bases and J by 0 bases; unmatched bases: 8. Per the germline V gene, CDR1 is MNHEY and CDR2 is SVGAGI. There are 17 residues in the CDR3. CDR3 sequence: CASSTGTSGPSTDTQYF. As DNA, the CDR3 is TGTGCCAGCAGCACCGGGACTAGCGGACCTAGCACAGATACGCAGTATTTT.

This clonotype occurred a few times. The rearrangement uses TRBV7-9 and TRBJ1-1; 7 bases agree with TRBD1. Losses at the gene ends were 2 bases for V and 6 bases for J; bases not matched to a gene: 12. The germline CDR1 and CDR2 sequences are SEHNR and FQNEAQ (reference sequence). This CDR3 spans 16 amino acids. CDR3 DNA: TGTGCCAGCAGCTTATGGGCCAGGGGGAGTAGCGCTGAAGCTTTCTTT. It encodes CASSLWARGSSAEAFF.

This clonotype was seen a handful of times. The chain combines TRBV20-1 with TRBJ1-1; D is uncertain. Germline CDR1 and CDR2: DFQATT and SNEGSKA (reference sequence). V was trimmed by 0 bases and J by 8 bases, leaving 10 bases between them. This CDR3 has 12 amino acids. In nucleotides, the CDR3 is TGCAGTGCTAGAGATTTCGAAGTCGAAGCTTTCTTT. Translating it yields CSARDFEVEAFF.

This clonotype turned up a few times. The chain carries TRBV18 and TRBJ2-7; the match to TRBD2 covers 10 bases. The CDR3 length is 15 residues. V dropped 3 bases and J dropped 3; count of bases not matched to a gene: 5. Germline V lookup: CDR1 KGHSH, CDR2 LQKENI. CDR3 region: CASSPSLAGVYEQYF. CDR3 in DNA: TGTGCCAGCTCACCCTCGCTAGCGGGAGTCTACGAGCAGTACTTC.

V and J are TRBV3-1 and TRBJ1-2; D remains unclear. Germline-derived CDR1 and CDR2 are LGHDT and YNNKEL (reference sequence). CDR3 length: 12 amino acids. Trimming took off 5 bases at V and 7 bases at J, with 11 bases between the two ends. This CDR3 reads CASSREGAGYTF. The CDR3 nucleotides read TGTGCCAGCAGCAGGGAGGGAGCTGGCTACACCTTC.

This clonotype was detected a few times. The rearrangement uses TRBV5-1 and TRBJ2-1; 13 bases match TRBD2. V lost 0 bases and J lost 0; bases outside the gene matches: 6. The CDR3 sequence is 19 residues long. Germline V gene data show CDR1 as SGHRS and CDR2 as YFSETQ. As DNA, the CDR3 is TGCGCCAGCAGCTTGGGACTAGCGGGAGGCTCCAGCTCCTACAATGAGCAGTTCTTC. Encoded protein: CASSLGLAGGSSSYNEQFF.

This clonotype was counted a few times. The gene calls are TRBV2 and TRBJ1-2; D uncertain. V was cut by 2 bases and J by 7 bases, with 14 bases left in between. Germline CDR1 reads SNHLY; CDR2 reads FYNNEI. The CDR3 contains 14 residues. The CDR3 spells CASSESEGLAGYTF. In DNA form, the CDR3 reads TGTGCCAGCAGTGAAAGTGAGGGTTTGGCTGGCTACACCTTC.

The chain couples TRBV20-1 to TRBJ2-3; 13 bases fit TRBD2. After removal of 2 bases from V and 9 bases from J, the junction contained 11 bases not matched to a gene. Germline V gene data show CDR1 as DFQATT and CDR2 as SNEGSKA (reference sequence). The CDR3 extends over 16 amino acids. The CDR3 loop reads CSARLGTSGVPRTQYF. In nucleotides, the CDR3 is TGCAGTGCTAGACTTGGGACTAGCGGGGTCCCGCGAACGCAGTATTTT.

The chain uses TRBV28 and TRBJ2-1; 7 bases are a match to TRBD2. V shed 5 bases, J shed 7 bases, and the junction held 8 bases outside the gene matches. The CDR3 sequence is 14 residues long. CDR1 is MDHEN and CDR2 is SYDVKM in the germline V gene. Here the CDR3 DNA reads TGTGCCAGCAGTACGGGACTACCGAGGAATGAGCAGTTCTTC. Residues: CASSTGLPRNEQFF.

The J gene is TRBJ1-4, the V gene TRBV25-1, with D unclear. V lost 3 bases and J lost 7, with 15 bases in between. CDR1 is MGHDK, CDR2 SYGVNS, per germline. The CDR3 consists of 15 residues. DNA for the CDR3: TGTGCCAGCAGTGACCCCGCCAGTTCTAGTGAAAAACTGTTTTTT. Its translation is CASSDPASSSEKLFF.

This clonotype was seen a few times. The DNA of the CDR3 is TGCGCCAGCAGGCAGGGCGGATACGAGCAGTACTTC. Translation gives CASRQGGYEQYF. The J gene is TRBJ2-7, the V gene TRBV5-1, with a tentative D call TRBD1 (5 bases). V gave up 5 bases and J gave up 4 bases, with 10 bases separating them. This CDR3 is built from 12 residues. Germline V lookup: CDR1 SGHRS, CDR2 YFSETQ.

This clonotype has only a few counts. The J gene is TRBJ1-5, the V gene TRBV10-3, with 7 bases matching TRBD1. This CDR3 is built from 15 residues. Germline CDR1 reads ENHRY; CDR2 reads SYGVKD. The V and J ends lost 2 bases and 5 bases, in that order; junction bases with no gene match: 6. The CDR3 sequence is CAISEDRAPDQPQHF. The CDR3 coding sequence is TGTGCCATCAGTGAGGACAGGGCGCCCGATCAGCCCCAGCATTTT.